This T cell receptor (beta chain) is drawn from a study of OX40 agonist ivuxolimab in advanced cancers. Study at large: Therapy given before enrollment (anti-PD-1, anti-PD-L1 or anti-CTLA-4) was allowed, and roughly 41% had some. Regarding the study as a whole: CD4+ and CD8+ blood T cells expanded clonally by week 6 at 0.1 to 3.0 mg/kg.

The protocol was immunoSEQ multiplex PCR, while the TCRdb copy is restricted to in-frame clones and leaves out a portion. The table has around 95,000 clones, around 90% seen once; the top ten hold 0.5% to 0.65%. This clone was recorded only once. Its target is not known. CDR1 ENHRY and CDR2 SYGVKD come from the germline V gene. J lost 4 bases, V lost 8 bases, and 6 bases had no gene match. This CDR3 is built from 13 residues. The genes are TRBV10-3 and TRBJ1-1, with 8 bases lining up with TRBD1. The specimen was CD4+ or CD8+ T cells sorted from blood, collected in a trial of the OX40 agonist ivuxolimab. This clonotype originated in an adult with an advanced solid tumor such as melanoma, head and neck, liver or kidney cancer. The CDR3 loop reads CAIGQGAGTEAFF. For the CDR3, the DNA is TGTGCCATCGGTCAGGGGGCGGGCACTGAAGCTTTCTTT.